This T cell receptor beta chain emerged from a study of CD8 T cells in ankylosing spondylitis. In this sample, this clonotype turned up a few times. Antigen specificity is unknown. Whole-study findings and limits: Reportedly, disease-linked clones are significantly enriched in ankylosing spondylitis patients' matched synovial fluid. What seemed typical of ankylosing spondylitis blood was a TCR beta motif built from roughly 8 highly homologous variants. Prior literature has documented some motif variants in synovial fluid and blood from reactive arthritis. In peripheral blood, disease-linked CD8+ clones occurred at relatively low frequencies.

The CDR3 covers 13 residues. Germline CDR1 and CDR2: SGHRS and YFSETQ. Trimming removed 4 bases from V and 8 bases from J, with 13 bases in between. Libraries for TCR beta were made by quantitative 5'-RACE with molecular barcodes. TCRdb re-analysed the 5' RACE reads in MiXCR, keeping a single row per CDR3 protein. Of more than 400,000 distinct CDR3 sequences listed, 5.3% were seen once; the top ten hold roughly 3.5%. The chain joins TRBV5-1 to TRBJ2-4; D remains unclear. This receptor was identified in a male donor with ankylosing spondylitis. Input material: blood, either unsorted or a sorted T cell fraction (not recorded which). For the CDR3, the DNA is TGCGCCAGCAGCCCGATCGGTCAGGACATTCAGTACTTC. Translating gives CASSPIGQDIQYF.